This T cell receptor (beta chain) appears in the sequencing data of a study of T cell clones after liver transplantation. Study conclusions and caveats: These preliminary findings come from unstandardized post-transplant sampling times.

A note on this clone: Its antigen is not known.

The CDR3 contains 15 residues. CDR1 and CDR2 (germline): SGHAT, FQNNGV. V was clipped by 2 bases and J by 11 bases, with 22 bases between them. TCRdb's copy holds only in-frame clones and misses some; the assay was immunoSEQ multiplex PCR. The sample holds around 77,000 clones, about four fifths seen once. The V and J genes are TRBV11-2 and TRBJ2-7; D may be TRBD1 or TRBD2 (6 bases each). The TCR sequence derives from a human patient who received a liver transplant. Some T cells may be graft donor cells. Sequencing was performed on CD4+ T cells from blood, taken 12 months after liver transplant. CDR3 in DNA: TGTGCCAGCAGCTTAATGCGGGACACCTTTCTTGATGAGTACTTC. Amino acid sequence: CASSLMRDTFLDEYF.